This T cell receptor (beta chain) was found in a study of blood T cell repertoires in COVID-19. The overall study: Specimens from acute and convalescent COVID-19 originated in the United States, Italy and Spain. T cells, B-cell-depleted T cells, or PBMCs supplied cDNA or gDNA.

This clone was found once. In the study's own analysis: Nucleated cell number was recorded as an estimate derived from reference gene primer amplification. Clones were sequenced by immunoSEQ multiplex PCR, and TCRdb holds only the in-frame ones, with some missing. That table gives V, J and clone size, and the DNA gave D and trimming. This sample has just over 650,000 clones, with approximately 90% found just once. CDR3 length equals 13 residues. The germline V gene has CDR1 LGHDT and CDR2 YNNKEL (reference sequence). Between the trimmed V and J ends, which lost 1 base and 6 bases, there was a span of 9 bases.

The source material was peripheral blood. This clonotype was sampled from a woman between 18 and 29 years old with acute or convalescent COVID-19. The V call is TRBV3-1 (or the pseudogene TRBV3-2), the J call TRBJ1-1; D is undetermined. CDR3 in amino acids: CASSQVRNSEAFF. For the CDR3, the DNA is TGTGCCAGCAGCCAAGTAAGAAACTCTGAAGCTTTCTTT.